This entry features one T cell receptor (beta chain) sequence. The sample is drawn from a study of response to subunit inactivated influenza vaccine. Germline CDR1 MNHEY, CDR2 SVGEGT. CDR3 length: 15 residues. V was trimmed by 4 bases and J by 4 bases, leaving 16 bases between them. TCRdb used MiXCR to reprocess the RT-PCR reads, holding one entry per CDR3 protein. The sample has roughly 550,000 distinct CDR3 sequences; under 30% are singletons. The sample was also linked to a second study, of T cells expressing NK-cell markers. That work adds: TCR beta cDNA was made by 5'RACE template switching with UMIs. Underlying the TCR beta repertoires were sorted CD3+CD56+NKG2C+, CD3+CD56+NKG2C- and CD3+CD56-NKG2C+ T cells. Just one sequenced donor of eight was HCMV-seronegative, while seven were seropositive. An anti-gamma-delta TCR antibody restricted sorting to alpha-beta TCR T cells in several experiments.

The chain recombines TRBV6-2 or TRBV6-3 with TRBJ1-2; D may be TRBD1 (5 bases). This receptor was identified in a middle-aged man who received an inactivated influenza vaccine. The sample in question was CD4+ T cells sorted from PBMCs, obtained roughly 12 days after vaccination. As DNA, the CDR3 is TGTGCCAGCAGTTCCTATTCGACAGATAGCTATGGCTACACCTTC. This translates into CASSSYSTDSYGYTF.